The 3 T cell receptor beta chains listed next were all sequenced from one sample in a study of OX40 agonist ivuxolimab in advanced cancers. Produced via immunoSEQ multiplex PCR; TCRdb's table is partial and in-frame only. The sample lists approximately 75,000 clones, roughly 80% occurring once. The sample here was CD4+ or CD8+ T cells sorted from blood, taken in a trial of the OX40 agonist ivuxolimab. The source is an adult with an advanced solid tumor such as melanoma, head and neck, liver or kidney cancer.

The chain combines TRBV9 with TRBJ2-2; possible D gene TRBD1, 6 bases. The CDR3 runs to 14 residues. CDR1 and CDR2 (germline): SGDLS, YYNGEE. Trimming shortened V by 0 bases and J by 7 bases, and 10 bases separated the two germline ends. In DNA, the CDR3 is TGTGCCAGCAGCGTAGAGGGGGTAATCGGGGAGCTGTTTTTT. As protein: CASSVEGVIGELFF. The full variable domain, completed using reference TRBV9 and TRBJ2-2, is DSGVTQTPKHLITATGQRVTLRCSPRSGDLSVYWYQQSLDQGLQFLIQYYNGEERAKGNILERFSAQQFPDLHSELNLSSLELGDSALYFCASSVEGVIGELFFGEGSRLTVL.

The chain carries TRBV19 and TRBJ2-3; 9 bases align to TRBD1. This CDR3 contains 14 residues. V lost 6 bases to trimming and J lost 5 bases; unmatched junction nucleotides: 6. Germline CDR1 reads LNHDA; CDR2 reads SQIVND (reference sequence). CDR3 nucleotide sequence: TGTGCCAGTAGGACAGGGGGTTCAAGAGATACGCAGTATTTT. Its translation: CASRTGGSRDTQYF.

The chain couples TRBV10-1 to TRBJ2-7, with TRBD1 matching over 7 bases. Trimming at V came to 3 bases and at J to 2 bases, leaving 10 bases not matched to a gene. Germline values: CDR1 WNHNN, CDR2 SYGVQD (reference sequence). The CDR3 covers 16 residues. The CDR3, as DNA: TGCGCCAGCAGTGACCCCTCACAGGGGTTCCCCTACGAGCAGTACTTC. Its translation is CASSDPSQGFPYEQYF.